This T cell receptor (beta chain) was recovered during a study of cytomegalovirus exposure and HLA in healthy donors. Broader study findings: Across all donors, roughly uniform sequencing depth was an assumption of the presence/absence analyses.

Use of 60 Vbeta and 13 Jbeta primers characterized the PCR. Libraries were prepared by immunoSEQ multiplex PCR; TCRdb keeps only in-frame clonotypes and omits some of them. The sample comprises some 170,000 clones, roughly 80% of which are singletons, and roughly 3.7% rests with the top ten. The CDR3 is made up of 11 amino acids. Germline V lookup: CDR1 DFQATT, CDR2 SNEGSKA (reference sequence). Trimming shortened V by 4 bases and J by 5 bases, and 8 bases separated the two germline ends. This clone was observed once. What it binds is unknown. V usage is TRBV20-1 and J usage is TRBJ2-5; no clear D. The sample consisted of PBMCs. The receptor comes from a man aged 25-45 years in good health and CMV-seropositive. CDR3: CSATIGETQYF. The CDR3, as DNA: TGCAGTGCTACCATCGGGGAGACCCAGTACTTC.